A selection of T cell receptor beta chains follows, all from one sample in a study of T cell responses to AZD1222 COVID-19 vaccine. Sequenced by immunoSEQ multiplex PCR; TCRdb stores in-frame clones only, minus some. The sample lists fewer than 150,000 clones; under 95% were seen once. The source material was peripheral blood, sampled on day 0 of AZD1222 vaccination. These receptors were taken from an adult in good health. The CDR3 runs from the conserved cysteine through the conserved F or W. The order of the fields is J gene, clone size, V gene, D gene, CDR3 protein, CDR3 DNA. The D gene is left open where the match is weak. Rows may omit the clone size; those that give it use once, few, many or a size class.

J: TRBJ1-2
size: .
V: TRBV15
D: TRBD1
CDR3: CATSRPGQGGGYTF
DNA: TGTGCCACCAGCAGACCGGGACAGGGGGGCGGCTACACCTTC

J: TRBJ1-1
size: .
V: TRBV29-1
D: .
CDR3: CSVQTTEAFF
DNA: TGCAGCGTTCAGACCACTGAAGCTTTCTTT

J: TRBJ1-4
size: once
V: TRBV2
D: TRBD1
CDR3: CASSRDRGPANEKLFF
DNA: TGTGCCAGCAGTAGAGACAGGGGGCCGGCTAATGAAAAACTGTTTTTT

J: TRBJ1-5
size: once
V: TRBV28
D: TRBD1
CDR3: CASSSGGTGMFNQPQHF
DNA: TGTGCCAGCAGTTCCGGCGGGACAGGGATGTTCAATCAGCCCCAGCATTTT

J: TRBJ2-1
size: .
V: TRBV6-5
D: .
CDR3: CASSPGTSLMKQFF
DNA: TGTGCCAGCAGTCCCGGGACTTCTTTAATGAAGCAGTTCTTC

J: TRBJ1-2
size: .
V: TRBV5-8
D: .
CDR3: CASSLYQGTYGYTF
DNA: TGTGCCAGCAGCTTGTATCAGGGCACCTATGGCTACACCTTC

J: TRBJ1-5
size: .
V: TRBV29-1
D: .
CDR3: CSVSGTPNQPQHF
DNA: TGCAGCGTTAGCGGGACTCCGAATCAGCCCCAGCATTTT

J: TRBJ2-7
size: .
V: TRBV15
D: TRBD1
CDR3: CATSTRTGAYEQYF
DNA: TGTGCCACCAGCACCCGGACAGGGGCCTACGAGCAGTACTTC

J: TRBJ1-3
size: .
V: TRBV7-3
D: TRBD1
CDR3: CASSFKDRGPGSGNTIYF
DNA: TGTGCCAGCAGCTTTAAAGACAGGGGGCCCGGCTCTGGAAACACCATATATTTT

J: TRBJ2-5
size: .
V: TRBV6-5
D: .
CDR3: CASSYSAGRQETQYF
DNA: TGTGCCAGCAGTTACTCCGCCGGAAGGCAAGAGACCCAGTACTTC

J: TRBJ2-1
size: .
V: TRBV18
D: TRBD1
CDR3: CASSPWSGQGINEQFF
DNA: TGTGCCAGCTCACCATGGTCGGGACAGGGGATCAATGAGCAGTTCTTC

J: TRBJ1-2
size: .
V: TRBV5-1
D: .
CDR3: CASSLDRGRNYGYTF
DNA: TGCGCCAGCAGCTTGGATAGGGGGAGGAATTACGGCTACACCTTC

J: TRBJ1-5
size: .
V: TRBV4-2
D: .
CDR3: CASSPSWVSSNQPQHF
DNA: TGTGCCAGCAGCCCTTCATGGGTTTCGAGCAATCAGCCCCAGCATTTT

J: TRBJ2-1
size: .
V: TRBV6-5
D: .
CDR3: CASRTDSYNEQFF
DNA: TGTGCCAGCAGAACAGACTCCTACAATGAGCAGTTCTTC

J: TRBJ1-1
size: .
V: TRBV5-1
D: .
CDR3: CASSLGRRFDTEAFF
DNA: TGCGCCAGCAGCTTGGGACGAAGATTTGACACTGAAGCTTTCTTT

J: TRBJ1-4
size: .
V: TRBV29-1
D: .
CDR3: CSVDTGRAGEKLFF
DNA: TGCAGCGTTGACACCGGCAGGGCAGGGGAAAAACTGTTTTTT

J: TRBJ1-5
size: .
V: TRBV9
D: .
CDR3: CASSVGGYNQPQHF
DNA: TGTGCCAGCAGCGTAGGGGGATACAATCAGCCCCAGCATTTT

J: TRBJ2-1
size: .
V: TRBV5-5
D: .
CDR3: CASSFDWNNEQFF
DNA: TGTGCCAGCAGCTTTGACTGGAACAATGAGCAGTTCTTC

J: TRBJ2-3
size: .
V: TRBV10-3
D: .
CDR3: CAIRSSGISTDTQYF
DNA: TGTGCCATCAGGTCCAGCGGAATTAGCACAGATACGCAGTATTTT

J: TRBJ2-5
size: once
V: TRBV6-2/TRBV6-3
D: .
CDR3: CASSSSGAQYF
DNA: TGTGCCAGCAGTTCGTCAGGAGCGCAGTACTTC

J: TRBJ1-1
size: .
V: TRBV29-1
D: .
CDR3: CSVPRPGRMNTEAFF
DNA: TGCAGCGTTCCTCGCCCCGGGCGTATGAACACTGAAGCTTTCTTT

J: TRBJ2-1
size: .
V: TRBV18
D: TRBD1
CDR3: CASSPPTGTGYYNEQFF
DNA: TGTGCCAGCTCACCACCAACCGGGACAGGGTACTACAATGAGCAGTTCTTC

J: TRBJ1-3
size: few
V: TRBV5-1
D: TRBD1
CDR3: CASSLAVEGAFRNTIYF
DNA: TGCGCCAGCAGCTTGGCCGTTGAGGGGGCATTTAGAAACACCATATATTTT

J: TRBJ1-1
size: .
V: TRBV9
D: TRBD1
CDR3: CASSVGDRGRLDTEAFF
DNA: TGTGCCAGCAGCGTAGGCGACAGGGGGCGCTTGGACACTGAAGCTTTCTTT

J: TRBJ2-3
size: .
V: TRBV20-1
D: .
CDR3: CSVQTDTRYF
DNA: TGCAGTGTGCAGACAGATACGCGGTATTTT

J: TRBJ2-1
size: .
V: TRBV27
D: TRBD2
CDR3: CASTELAGYNEQFF
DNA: TGTGCCAGCACCGAACTAGCGGGATACAATGAGCAGTTCTTC

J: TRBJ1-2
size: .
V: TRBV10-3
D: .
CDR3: CAISLGGDDYGYTF
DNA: TGTGCCATCAGTCTCGGGGGGGATGACTATGGCTACACCTTC

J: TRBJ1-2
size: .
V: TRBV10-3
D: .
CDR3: CAITGVNGYTF
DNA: TGTGCCATCACAGGGGTCAATGGCTACACCTTC

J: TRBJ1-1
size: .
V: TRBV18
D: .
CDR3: CASSPGGSQNTEAFF
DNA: TGTGCCAGCTCACCAGGGGGGTCACAGAACACTGAAGCTTTCTTT

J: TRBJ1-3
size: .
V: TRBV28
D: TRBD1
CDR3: CASSQTGSPGNTIYF
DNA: TGTGCCAGCAGTCAGACAGGGTCTCCCGGAAACACCATATATTTT

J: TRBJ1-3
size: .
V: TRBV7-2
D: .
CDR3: CASSPVPISGNTIYF
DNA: TGTGCCAGCAGCCCCGTCCCCATCTCTGGAAACACCATATATTTT

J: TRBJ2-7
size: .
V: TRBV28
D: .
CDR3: CASSSGLGGPYEQYF
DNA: TGTGCCAGCAGTTCAGGGCTCGGGGGGCCTTACGAGCAGTACTTC

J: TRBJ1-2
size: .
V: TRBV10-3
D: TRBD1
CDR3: CAISDQRTGKQPNYGYTF
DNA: TGTGCCATCAGTGACCAAAGGACAGGGAAACAACCTAACTATGGCTACACCTTC

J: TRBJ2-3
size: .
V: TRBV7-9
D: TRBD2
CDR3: CASSLGVSGATDTQYF
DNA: TGTGCCAGCAGCTTAGGAGTTAGCGGGGCAACAGATACGCAGTATTTT

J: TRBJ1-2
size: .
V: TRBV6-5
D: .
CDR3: CASRGGIEGYTF
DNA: TGTGCCAGCAGGGGCGGGATTGAAGGCTACACCTTC

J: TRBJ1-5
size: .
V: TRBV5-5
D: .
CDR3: CASSLEVFPGQPQHF
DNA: TGTGCCAGCAGCTTGGAGGTTTTCCCGGGGCAGCCCCAGCATTTT

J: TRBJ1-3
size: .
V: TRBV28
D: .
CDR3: CASSQRGLSSSGNTIYF
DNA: TGTGCCAGCAGTCAGAGGGGACTCAGCTCCTCTGGAAACACCATATATTTT

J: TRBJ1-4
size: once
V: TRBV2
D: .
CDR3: CASRVQGATNEKLFF
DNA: TGTGCCAGCAGGGTACAGGGCGCAACTAATGAAAAACTGTTTTTT

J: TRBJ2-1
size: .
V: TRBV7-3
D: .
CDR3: CAIPPGADPHNEQFF
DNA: TGTGCCATCCCTCCAGGGGCGGATCCCCACAATGAGCAGTTCTTC

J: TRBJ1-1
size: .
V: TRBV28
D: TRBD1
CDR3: CASSLSLGQGEGPEAFF
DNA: TGTGCCAGCAGTTTATCTCTTGGACAGGGAGAGGGCCCTGAAGCTTTCTTT

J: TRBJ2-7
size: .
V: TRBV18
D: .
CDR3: CASSPNLKSYEQYF
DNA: TGTGCCAGCTCACCGAATTTGAAGAGTTACGAGCAGTACTTC

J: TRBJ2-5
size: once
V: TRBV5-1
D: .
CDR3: CASSSPGRGGETQYF
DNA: TGCGCCAGCAGCTCGCCGGGACGGGGTGGAGAGACCCAGTACTTC

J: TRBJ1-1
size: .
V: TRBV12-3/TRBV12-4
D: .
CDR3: CASSDGPWYFF
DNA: TGTGCCAGCAGTGACGGCCCGTGGTATTTCTTT

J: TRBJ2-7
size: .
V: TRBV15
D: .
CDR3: CATSRDRGLYEQYF
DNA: TGTGCCACCAGCAGAGACAGGGGACTCTACGAGCAGTACTTC

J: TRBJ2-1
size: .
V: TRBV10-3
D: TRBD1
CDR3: CAISESGGMGNEQFF
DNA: TGTGCCATCAGTGAATCAGGGGGCATGGGCAATGAGCAGTTCTTC

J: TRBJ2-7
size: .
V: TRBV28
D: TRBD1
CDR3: CASLDRAGYEQYF
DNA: TGTGCCAGCCTGGACAGGGCGGGCTACGAGCAGTACTTC

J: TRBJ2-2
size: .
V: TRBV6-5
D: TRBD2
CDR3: CASSSSGRSTGELFF
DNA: TGTGCCAGCAGTAGTAGCGGGAGAAGCACCGGGGAGCTGTTTTTT

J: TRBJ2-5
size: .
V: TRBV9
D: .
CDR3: CASSVVGRAQETQYF
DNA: TGTGCCAGCAGCGTAGTTGGCAGGGCCCAAGAGACCCAGTACTTC

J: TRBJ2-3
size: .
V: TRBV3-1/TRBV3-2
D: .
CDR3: CASSLASSTDTQYF
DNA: TGTGCCAGCAGCCTAGCGTCCAGCACAGATACGCAGTATTTT

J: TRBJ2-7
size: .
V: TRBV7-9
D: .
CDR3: CASSPMTYRKGDEQYF
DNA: TGTGCCAGCAGCCCCATGACCTACCGGAAAGGGGACGAGCAGTACTTC

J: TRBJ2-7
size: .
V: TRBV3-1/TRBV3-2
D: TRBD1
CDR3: CASSPSDRRSYEQYF
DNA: TGTGCCAGCAGCCCGTCGGACAGGAGATCCTACGAGCAGTACTTC

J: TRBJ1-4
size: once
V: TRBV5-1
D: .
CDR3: CASSLGGTTNEKLFF
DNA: TGCGCCAGCAGCTTAGGGGGGACAACTAATGAAAAACTGTTTTTT

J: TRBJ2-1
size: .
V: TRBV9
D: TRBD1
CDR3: CASSVGTGGNEQFF
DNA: TGTGCCAGCAGCGTAGGGACAGGGGGCAATGAGCAGTTCTTC

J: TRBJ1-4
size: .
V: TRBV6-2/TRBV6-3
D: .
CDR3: CASSYQANEKLFF
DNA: TGTGCCAGCAGTTACCAGGCTAATGAAAAACTGTTTTTT

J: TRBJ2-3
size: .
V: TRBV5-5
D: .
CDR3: CASSLTNGISDTQYF
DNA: TGTGCCAGCAGCTTGACGAACGGGATATCGGATACGCAGTATTTT

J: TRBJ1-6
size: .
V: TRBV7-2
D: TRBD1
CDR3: CASSLGTGVGSPLHF
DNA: TGTGCCAGCAGCCTTGGGACAGGGGTGGGTTCACCCCTCCACTTT

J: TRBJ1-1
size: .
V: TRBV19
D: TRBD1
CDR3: CASSSTGDTEAFF
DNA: TGTGCCAGTAGCAGTACAGGGGACACTGAAGCTTTCTTT

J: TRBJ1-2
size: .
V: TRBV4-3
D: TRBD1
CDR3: CASSPDRDYGYTF
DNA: TGCGCCAGCAGCCCCGACAGGGATTATGGCTACACCTTC

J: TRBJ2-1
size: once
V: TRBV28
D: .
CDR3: CASSLVPVGGNEQFF
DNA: TGTGCCAGCAGTTTAGTCCCTGTGGGAGGCAATGAGCAGTTCTTC